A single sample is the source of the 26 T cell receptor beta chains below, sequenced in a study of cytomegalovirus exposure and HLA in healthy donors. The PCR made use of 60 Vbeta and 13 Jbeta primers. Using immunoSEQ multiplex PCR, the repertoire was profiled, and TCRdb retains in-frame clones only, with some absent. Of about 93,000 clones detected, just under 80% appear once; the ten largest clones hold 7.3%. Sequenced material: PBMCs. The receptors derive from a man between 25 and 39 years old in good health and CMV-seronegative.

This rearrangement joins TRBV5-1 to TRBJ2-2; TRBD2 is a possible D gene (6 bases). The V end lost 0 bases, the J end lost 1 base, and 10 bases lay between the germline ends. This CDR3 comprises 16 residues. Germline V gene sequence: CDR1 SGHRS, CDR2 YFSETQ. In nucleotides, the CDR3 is TGCGCCAGCAGCTTGGGAACCGGGGGGAACACCGGGGAGCTGTTTTTT. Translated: CASSLGTGGNTGELFF.

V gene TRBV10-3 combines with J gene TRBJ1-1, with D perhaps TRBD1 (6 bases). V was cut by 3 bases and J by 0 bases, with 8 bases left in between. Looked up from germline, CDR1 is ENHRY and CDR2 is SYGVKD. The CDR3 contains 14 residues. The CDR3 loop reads CAISEDRLNTEAFF. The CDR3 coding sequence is TGTGCCATCAGTGAAGACAGGTTGAACACTGAAGCTTTCTTT.

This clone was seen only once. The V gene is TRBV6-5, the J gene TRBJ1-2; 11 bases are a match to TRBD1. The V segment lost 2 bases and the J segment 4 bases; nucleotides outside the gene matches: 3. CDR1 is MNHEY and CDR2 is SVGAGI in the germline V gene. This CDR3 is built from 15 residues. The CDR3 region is CASSYRTGGGYGYTF. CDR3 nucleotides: TGTGCCAGCAGTTACCGGACAGGGGGCGGCTATGGCTACACCTTC.

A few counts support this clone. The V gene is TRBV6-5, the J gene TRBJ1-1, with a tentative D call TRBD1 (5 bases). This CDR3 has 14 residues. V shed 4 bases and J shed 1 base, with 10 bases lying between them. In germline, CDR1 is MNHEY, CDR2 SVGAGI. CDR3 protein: CASSFLGPNTEAFF. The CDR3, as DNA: TGTGCCAGCAGTTTTCTGGGGCCGAACACTGAAGCTTTCTTT.

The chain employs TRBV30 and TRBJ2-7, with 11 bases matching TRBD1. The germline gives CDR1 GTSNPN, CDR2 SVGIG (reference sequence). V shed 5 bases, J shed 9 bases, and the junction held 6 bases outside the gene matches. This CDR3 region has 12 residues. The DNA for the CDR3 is TGTGCCTGGGGACAGGGGGCCCCCGGGCAGTACTTC. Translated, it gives CAWGQGAPGQYF. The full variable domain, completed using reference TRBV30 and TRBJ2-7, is SQTIHQWPATLVQPVGSPLSLECTVEGTSNPNLYWYRQAAGRGLQLLFYSVGIGQISSEVPQNLSASRPQDRQFILSSKKLLLSDSGFYLCAWGQGAPGQYFGPGTRLTVT.

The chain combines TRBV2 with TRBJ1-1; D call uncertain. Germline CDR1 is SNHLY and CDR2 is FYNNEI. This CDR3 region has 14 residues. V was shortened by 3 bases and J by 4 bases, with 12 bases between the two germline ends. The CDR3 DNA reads TGTGCCAGCAGTGATTTTCTGGCCGCCACTGAAGCTTTCTTT. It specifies CASSDFLAATEAFF.

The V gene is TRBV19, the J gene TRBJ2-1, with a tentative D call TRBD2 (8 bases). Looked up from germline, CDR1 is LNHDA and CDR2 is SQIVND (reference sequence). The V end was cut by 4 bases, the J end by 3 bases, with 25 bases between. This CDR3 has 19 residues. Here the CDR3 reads CASSKVAGGIAGHYNEQFF. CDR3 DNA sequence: TGTGCCAGTAGTAAAGTCGCAGGGGGTATAGCGGGACACTACAATGAGCAGTTCTTC.

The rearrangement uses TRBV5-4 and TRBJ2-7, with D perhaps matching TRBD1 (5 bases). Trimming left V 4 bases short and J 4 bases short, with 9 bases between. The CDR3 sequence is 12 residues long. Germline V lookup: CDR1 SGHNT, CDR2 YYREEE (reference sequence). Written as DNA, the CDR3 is TGTGCCAGCAGCGGGCAGGGTTACGAGCAGTACTTC. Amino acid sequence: CASSGQGYEQYF.

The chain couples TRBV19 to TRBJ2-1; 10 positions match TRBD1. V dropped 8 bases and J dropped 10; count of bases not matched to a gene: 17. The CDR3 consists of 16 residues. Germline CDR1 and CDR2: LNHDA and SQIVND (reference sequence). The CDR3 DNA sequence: TGTGCCAGTCGCTCCATAATGGGACAGGGGATAGCCGAGCAGTTCTTC. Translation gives CASRSIMGQGIAEQFF.

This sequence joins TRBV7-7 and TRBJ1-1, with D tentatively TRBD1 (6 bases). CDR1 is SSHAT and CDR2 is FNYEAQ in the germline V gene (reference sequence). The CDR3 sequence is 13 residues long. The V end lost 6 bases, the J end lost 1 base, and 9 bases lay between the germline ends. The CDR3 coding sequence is TGTGCCAGCAGTTCGGACAGGAACACTGAAGCTTTCTTT. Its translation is CASSSDRNTEAFF. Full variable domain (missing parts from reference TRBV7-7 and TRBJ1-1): GAGVSQSPRYKVTKRGQDVTLRCDPISSHATLYWYQQALGQGPEFLTYFNYEAQPDKSGLPSDRFSAERPEGSISTLTIQRTEQRDSAMYRCASSSDRNTEAFFGQGTRLTVV.

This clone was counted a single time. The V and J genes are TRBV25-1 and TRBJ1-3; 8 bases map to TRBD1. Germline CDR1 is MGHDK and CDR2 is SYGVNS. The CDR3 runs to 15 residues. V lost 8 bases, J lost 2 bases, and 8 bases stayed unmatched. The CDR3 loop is CASGERTGPGNTIYF. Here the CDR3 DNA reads TGTGCCAGCGGGGAACGGACAGGGCCTGGAAACACCATATATTTT. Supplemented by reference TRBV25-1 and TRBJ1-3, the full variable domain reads EADIYQTPRYLVIGTGKKITLECSQTMGHDKMYWYQQDPGMELHLIHYSYGVNSTEKGDLSSESTVSRIRTEHFPLTLESARPSHTSQYLCASGERTGPGNTIYFGEGSWLTVV.

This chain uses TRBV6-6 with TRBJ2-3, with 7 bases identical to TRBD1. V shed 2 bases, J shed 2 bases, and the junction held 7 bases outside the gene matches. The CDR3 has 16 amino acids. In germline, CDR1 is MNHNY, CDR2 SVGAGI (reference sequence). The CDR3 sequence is CASSYGDSYFTDTQYF. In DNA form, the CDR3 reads TGTGCCAGCAGTTACGGGGACAGTTATTTCACAGATACGCAGTATTTT.

This CDR3 is CASSQSGQGGYGYTF. The DNA of the CDR3 is TGTGCCAGCAGCCAATCGGGACAGGGTGGTTATGGCTACACCTTC. The chain has TRBV11-2 and TRBJ1-2, with 9 positions matching TRBD1. The CDR3 contains 15 residues. CDR1 and CDR2 from the germline V gene are SGHAT and FQNNGV. Germline trimming cut 5 bases from V and 5 bases from J; bases unmatched to any gene: 9.

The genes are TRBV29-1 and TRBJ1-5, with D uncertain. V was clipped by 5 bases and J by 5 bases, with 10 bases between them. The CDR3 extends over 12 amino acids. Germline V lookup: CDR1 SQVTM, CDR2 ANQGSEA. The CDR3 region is CSVKEGDQPQHF. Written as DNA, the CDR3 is TGCAGCGTTAAGGAGGGTGATCAGCCCCAGCATTTT.

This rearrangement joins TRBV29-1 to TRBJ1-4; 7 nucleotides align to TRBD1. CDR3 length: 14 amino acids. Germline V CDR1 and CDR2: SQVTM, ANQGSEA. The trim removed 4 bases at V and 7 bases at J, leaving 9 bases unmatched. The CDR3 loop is CSVGRQGKSEKLFF. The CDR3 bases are TGCAGCGTTGGACGACAGGGAAAATCTGAAAAACTGTTTTTT.

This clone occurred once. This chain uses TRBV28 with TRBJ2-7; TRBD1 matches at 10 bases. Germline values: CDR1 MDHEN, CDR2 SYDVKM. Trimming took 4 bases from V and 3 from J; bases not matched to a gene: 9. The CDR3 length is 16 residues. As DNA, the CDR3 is TGTGCCAGCAGTTACGTCTTCGGGACAGGGGACTACGAGCAGTACTTC. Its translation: CASSYVFGTGDYEQYF. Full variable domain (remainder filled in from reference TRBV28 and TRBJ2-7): DVKVTQSSRYLVKRTGEKVFLECVQDMDHENMFWYRQDPGLGLRLIYFSYDVKMKEKGDIPEGYSVSREKKERFSLILESASTNQTSMYLCASSYVFGTGDYEQYFGPGTRLTVT.

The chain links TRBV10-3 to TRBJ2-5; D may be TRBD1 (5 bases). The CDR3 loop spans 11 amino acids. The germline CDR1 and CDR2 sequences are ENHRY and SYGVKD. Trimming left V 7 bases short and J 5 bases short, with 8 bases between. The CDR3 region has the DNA TGTGCCATCAACAAGGGGGAGACCCAGTACTTC. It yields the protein CAINKGETQYF.

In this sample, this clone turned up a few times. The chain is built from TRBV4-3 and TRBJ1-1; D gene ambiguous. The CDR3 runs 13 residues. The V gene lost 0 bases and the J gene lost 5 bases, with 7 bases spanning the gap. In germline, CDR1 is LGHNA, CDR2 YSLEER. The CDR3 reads CASSQEGGTEAFF. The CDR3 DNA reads TGCGCCAGCAGCCAAGAGGGAGGGACTGAAGCTTTCTTT.

The CDR3 sequence is CASSGTGSKSNQPQHF. The CDR3 DNA sequence: TGCGCCAGCAGCGGGACAGGGTCAAAGAGCAATCAGCCCCAGCATTTT. This chain joins TRBV4-1 and TRBJ1-5; the match to TRBD1 covers 9 bases. Losses at the gene ends were 5 bases for V and 1 base for J; bases not matched to a gene: 6. Germline loops: CDR1 MGHRA, CDR2 YSYEKL. The CDR3 loop spans 16 amino acids.

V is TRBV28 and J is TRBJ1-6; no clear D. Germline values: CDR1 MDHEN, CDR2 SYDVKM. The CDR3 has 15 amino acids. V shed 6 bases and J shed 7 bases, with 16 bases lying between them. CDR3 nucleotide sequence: TGTGCCAGCAGCCCCCCAGAGGTGGCGAATTCACCCCTCCACTTT. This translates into CASSPPEVANSPLHF.

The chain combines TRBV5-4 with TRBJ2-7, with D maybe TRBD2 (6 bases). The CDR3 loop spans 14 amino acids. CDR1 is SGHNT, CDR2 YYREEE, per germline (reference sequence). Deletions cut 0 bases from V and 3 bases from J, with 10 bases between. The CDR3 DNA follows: TGTGCCAGCAGCTTGGAGGGTAGCGGCTACGAGCAGTACTTC. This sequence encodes CASSLEGSGYEQYF.

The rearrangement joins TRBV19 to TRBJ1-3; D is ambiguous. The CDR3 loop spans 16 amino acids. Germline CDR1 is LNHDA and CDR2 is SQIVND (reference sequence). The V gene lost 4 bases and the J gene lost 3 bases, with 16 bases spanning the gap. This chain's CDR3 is CASSTLTRTDGNTIYF. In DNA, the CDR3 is TGTGCCAGTAGTACCCTAACGAGGACTGATGGAAACACCATATATTTT.

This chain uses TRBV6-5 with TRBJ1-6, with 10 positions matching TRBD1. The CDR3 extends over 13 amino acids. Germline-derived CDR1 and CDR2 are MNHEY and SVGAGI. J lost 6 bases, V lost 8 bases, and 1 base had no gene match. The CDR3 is CASRDRGNSPLHF. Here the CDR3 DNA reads TGTGCCAGCCGGGACAGGGGTAATTCACCCCTCCACTTT.

The CDR3 region is CASTQTGSSYEQYF. The CDR3 nucleotides are TGTGCCAGTACCCAGACAGGGAGCTCCTACGAGCAGTACTTC. This chain uses TRBV19 with TRBJ2-7; TRBD1 matches at 7 bases. The CDR3 runs 14 residues. Germline V gene sequence: CDR1 LNHDA, CDR2 SQIVND (reference sequence). The ends lost 7 bases at V and 0 bases at J; junction bases unmatched: 6.

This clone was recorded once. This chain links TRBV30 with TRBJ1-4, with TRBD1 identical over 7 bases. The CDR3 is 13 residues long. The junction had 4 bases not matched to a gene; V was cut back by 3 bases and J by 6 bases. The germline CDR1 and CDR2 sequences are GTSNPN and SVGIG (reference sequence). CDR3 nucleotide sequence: TGTGCCTGGAGCAGGGGGTCTGATGAAAAACTGTTTTTT. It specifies CAWSRGSDEKLFF.

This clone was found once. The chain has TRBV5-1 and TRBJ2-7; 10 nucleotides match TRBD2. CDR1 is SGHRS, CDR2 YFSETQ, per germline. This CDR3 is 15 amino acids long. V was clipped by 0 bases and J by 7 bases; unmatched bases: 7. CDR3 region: CASSLALAGPEEQYF. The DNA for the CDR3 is TGCGCCAGCAGCTTGGCACTAGCGGGGCCTGAGGAGCAGTACTTC. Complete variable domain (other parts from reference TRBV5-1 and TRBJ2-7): KAGVTQTPRYLIKTRGQQVTLSCSPISGHRSVSWYQQTPGQGLQFLFEYFSETQRNKGNFPGRFSGRQFSNSRSEMNVSTLELGDSALYLCASSLALAGPEEQYFGPGTRLTVT.